This T cell receptor beta chain came from a study of blood T cells in healthy people across ages. At the level of the study: About one barcoded TCR beta cDNA was captured per two T cells.

Combining a sample-barcoded 5' primer with a J-beta primer mix, a second PCR ran for roughly 6 to 12 cycles. A 12-random-nucleotide template-switch adaptor tagged each cDNA molecule. TCRdb re-derived calls from the 5' RACE reads in MiXCR, one entry per CDR3 protein. Altogether 850,000 to 1,100,000 distinct CDR3 sequences are present, approximately 38% being singletons, with the ten largest covering approximately 14%. CDR1 is SEHNR and CDR2 is FQNEAQ in the germline V gene (reference sequence). Trimming left V 5 bases short and J 4 bases short, with 20 bases between. The length of the CDR3 is 16 residues. Healthy Caucasian individuals from Russia aged about 6 to 90 served as donors.

The sequencing sample was made of blood. This TCR was sampled from a man aged 18-30 years in good health. The chain uses TRBV7-9 and TRBJ1-2; D is possibly TRBD1 (5 bases). CDR3 loop: CASSDSLDKDLYGYTF. CDR3 DNA sequence: TGTGCCAGCAGCGATTCACTGGACAAGGACCTCTATGGCTACACCTTC.